These 20 T cell receptor beta chains share one sample of origin, sequenced in a study of shared clonotypes between healthy human individuals. Profiled with immunoSEQ multiplex PCR; TCRdb holds only in-frame clones, not every one. This table has roughly 1,100,000 clones, about 75% appearing once. Sequencing was done on a sample of memory CD4+ T cells sorted from blood. Subset in this sample: CD45RA-negative fraction. The receptors come from a man in his late teens or twenties in good health.

This clone was detected many times. The chain uses TRBV6-5 and TRBJ2-1, with 8 bases matching TRBD2. The CDR3 extends over 15 amino acids. Per germline, CDR1 MNHEY and CDR2 SVGAGI. V was clipped by 5 bases and J by 5 bases; unmatched bases: 8. As DNA, the CDR3 is TGTGCCAGCAGTCCCTCCGGACTAGCCAACAATGAGCAGTTCTTC. Amino acids: CASSPSGLANNEQFF.

Notes on this clone: An end of the junction does not agree with germline; a read error may underlie this. V gene TRBV2 combines with J gene TRBJ2-3; 9 positions match TRBD2. Germline V gives CDR1 SNHLY, CDR2 FYNNEI. The CDR3 has 14 amino acids. CDR3 sequence reads: CASIESGRTQEQYF. The CDR3 nucleotides read TGTGCCAGCATTGAAAGCGGGAGGACCCAGGAGCAGTATTTT.

This chain connects TRBV19 to TRBJ2-2; 8 bases fit TRBD2. V lost 5 bases to trimming and J lost 1 base; unmatched junction nucleotides: 9. This CDR3 is 17 amino acids long. The germline gives CDR1 LNHDA, CDR2 SQIVND (reference sequence). The CDR3 region is CASSGGRGGLNTGELFF. CDR3 bases: TGTGCCAGTAGTGGTGGCCGCGGGGGGCTGAACACCGGGGAGCTGTTTTTT.

DNA for the CDR3: TGTGCCAGCAGCTTGTACAGGGCAGGTTCACCCCTCCACTTT. This codes for CASSLYRAGSPLHF. The chain uses TRBV5-4 and TRBJ1-6; the D gene is possibly TRBD1 (6 bases). The CDR3 is 14 residues long. V shed 1 base and J shed 9 bases, with 11 bases lying between them. Per the germline V gene, CDR1 is SGHNT and CDR2 is YYREEE (reference sequence).

The rearrangement joins TRBV10-3 to TRBJ2-3; 13 bases are a match to TRBD2. The CDR3 is made up of 15 amino acids. Germline-derived CDR1 and CDR2 are ENHRY and SYGVKD. With V trimmed by 2 bases and J by 6 bases, 2 bases remained unmatched. The CDR3 coding sequence is TGTGCCATCAGTGAGCCGGGACTAGCGGGGGATACGCAGTATTTT. It codes for CAISEPGLAGDTQYF.

This chain connects TRBV30 to TRBJ2-3; D unclear. From germline, CDR1 is GTSNPN and CDR2 SVGIG (reference sequence). Trimming pared 0 bases from V and 10 bases from J, leaving 8 bases between. The CDR3 spans 11 residues. Written as DNA, the CDR3 is TGTGCCTGGAGTGTACAAGGTCCGCAGTATTTT. Translation gives CAWSVQGPQYF.

The chain employs TRBV6-4 and TRBJ2-2, with 8 bases that match TRBD2. There are 13 residues in the CDR3. V shed 10 bases and J 3 bases; nucleotides not matched to a gene: 4. Looked up from germline, CDR1 is MRHNA and CDR2 is SNTAGT. CDR3 in amino acids: CATSGFYTGELFF. Written as DNA, the CDR3 is TGTGCCACTAGCGGGTTTTACACCGGGGAGCTGTTTTTT.

The rearrangement joins TRBV12-5 to TRBJ2-7, with 10 bases identical to TRBD1. The CDR3 has 13 residues. Trimming cost V 7 bases and J 6 bases; bases outside gene matches: 6. Per the germline V gene, CDR1 is LGHNT and CDR2 is FRNRAP. CDR3 amino acids: CASDGTGVGEQYF. As DNA, the CDR3 is TGTGCTAGTGACGGGACAGGGGTAGGCGAGCAGTACTTC.

The V gene is TRBV6-5, the J gene TRBJ2-1; 9 positions agree with TRBD1. Germline trimming cut 5 bases from V and 6 bases from J; bases unmatched to any gene: 2. Per germline, CDR1 MNHEY and CDR2 SVGAGI. This CDR3 contains 13 residues. The CDR3 sequence is CASSRGQGNEQFF. The CDR3, as DNA: TGTGCCAGCAGTCGGGGACAGGGCAATGAGCAGTTCTTC.

The V gene is TRBV29-1, the J gene TRBJ1-1; a weak D match, TRBD1 (5 bases). The CDR3 consists of 15 residues. Trimming removed 6 bases from V and 1 base from J, with 18 bases in between. Germline V lookup: CDR1 SQVTM, CDR2 ANQGSEA. CDR3 loop: CSVPPAGTPNTEAFF. In nucleotides, the CDR3 is TGCAGCGTACCCCCAGCAGGGACCCCGAACACTGAAGCTTTCTTT.

This rearrangement joins TRBV7-9 to TRBJ2-3; D is ambiguous. Between the trimmed V and J ends, which lost 1 base and 2 bases, there was a span of 16 bases. CDR1 and CDR2 from the germline V gene are SEHNR and FQNEAQ (reference sequence). The CDR3 spans 17 residues. This chain's CDR3 is CASSLDRTVEATDTQYF. Here the CDR3 DNA reads TGTGCCAGCAGCTTAGACCGGACGGTCGAGGCCACAGATACGCAGTATTTT.

Many counts were recorded for this clone. The chain joins TRBV6-5 to TRBJ2-7; either TRBD1 or TRBD2 may fit D (5 bases each). This CDR3 is 14 amino acids long. CDR1 and CDR2 from the germline V gene are MNHEY and SVGAGI. V lost 8 bases, J lost 6 bases, and 20 bases lay in between. DNA for the CDR3: TGTGCCAGCCGAACTTGGGACCGCAAGCCCGAGCAGTACTTC. This encodes CASRTWDRKPEQYF.

The V call is TRBV18, the J call TRBJ2-1, with D unclear. The CDR3 is 14 amino acids. V lost 0 bases to trimming and J lost 5 bases, with 8 bases between them. Germline-derived CDR1 and CDR2 are KGHSH and LQKENI. CDR3 nucleotide sequence: TGTGCCAGCTCACCACCAGCAAGGGACAATGAGCAGTTCTTC. Protein product: CASSPPARDNEQFF.

The chain uses TRBV6-5 and TRBJ1-6; 7 bases match TRBD1. The germline V gene has CDR1 MNHEY and CDR2 SVGAGI. This CDR3 is built from 16 residues. V lost 0 bases to trimming and J lost 4 bases; unmatched junction nucleotides: 3. CDR3 DNA sequence: TGTGCCAGCAGTTACTCGGGACAGTCTTATAATTCACCCCTCCACTTT. This encodes CASSYSGQSYNSPLHF.

Many counts were recorded for this clone. Within the sample, other DNA sequences also encode this same CDR3. This rearrangement joins TRBV6-1 to TRBJ1-5, with a weak D call TRBD1 (5 bases). Deletions cut 2 bases from V and 4 bases from J, with 9 bases between. The CDR3 spans 14 residues. Germline CDR1 reads MNHNS; CDR2 reads SASEGT. The CDR3 spells CASSEMGGNQPQHF. The CDR3 DNA reads as TGTGCCAGCAGTGAAATGGGGGGAAATCAGCCCCAGCATTTT.

V and J are TRBV10-2 and TRBJ1-2, with D possibly matching TRBD1 (6 bases). The V gene's germline CDR1 is WSHSY and CDR2 SAAADI. The V end lost 1 base, the J end lost 4 bases, and 13 bases lay between the germline ends. The length of the CDR3 is 15 residues. In DNA, the CDR3 is TGCGCCAGCAGTGAGTTTGGGGGGCAGAGCTATGGCTACACCTTC. This gives the protein CASSEFGGQSYGYTF.

V and J are TRBV30 and TRBJ2-1; D may be TRBD2 (6 bases). The germline V gene has CDR1 GTSNPN and CDR2 SVGIG (reference sequence). V lost 1 base and J 3 bases, leaving 13 bases between the germline ends. This CDR3 is 15 amino acids long. DNA for the CDR3: TGTGCCTGGAGTGGCCATGGGGGGTTCTACAATGAGCAGTTCTTC. It encodes CAWSGHGGFYNEQFF. Full variable domain (remainder filled in from reference TRBV30 and TRBJ2-1): SQTIHQWPATLVQPVGSPLSLECTVEGTSNPNLYWYRQAAGRGLQLLFYSVGIGQISSEVPQNLSASRPQDRQFILSSKKLLLSDSGFYLCAWSGHGGFYNEQFFGPGTRLTVL.

The genes are TRBV5-8 and TRBJ2-1; D remains unclear. The ends were cut back, 0 bases at V and 0 bases at J, with 13 bases in the middle. Germline V gene data show CDR1 as SGHTS and CDR2 as YDEGEE. This CDR3 comprises 17 residues. The CDR3 loop is CASSLAGTRSSYNEQFF. The CDR3 region has the DNA TGTGCCAGCAGCTTGGCGGGCACGAGGAGCTCCTACAATGAGCAGTTCTTC.

This clone has only one observation. The rearrangement links TRBV7-2 to TRBJ2-3, with 8 bases aligning to TRBD2. Germline values: CDR1 SGHTA, CDR2 FQGNSA. V lost 5 bases to trimming and J lost 0 bases; unmatched junction nucleotides: 13. CDR3 size: 18 residues. The CDR3, as DNA: TGTGCCAGCAGCCCGACCCCGACGGGAGGGATAAGCACAGATACGCAGTATTTT. It encodes CASSPTPTGGISTDTQYF.

This clone was seen more than once but under ten times. The chain links TRBV10-3 to TRBJ1-2; D possibly corresponds to TRBD1 (5 bases). This CDR3 has 12 residues. The V end was cut by 9 bases, the J end by 8 bases, with 16 bases between. In germline, CDR1 is ENHRY, CDR2 SYGVKD. CDR3 loop: CAMGTPERGYTF. CDR3 DNA sequence: TGTGCCATGGGGACGCCCGAACGGGGCTACACCTTC.